Included here is one T cell receptor (beta chain) sequence, with context. This specimen belongs to a study of CD8 T cells in Susac syndrome. It was with random hexamers that about 0.45 to 1 ug RNA was reverse transcribed. It was immunoSEQ multiplex PCR that amplified TCR beta CDR3 across 54 Vbeta and 13 Jbeta. A single record per CDR3 protein comes from TCRdb applying MiXCR to the immunoSEQ multiplex PCR reads. The sample holds 150,000 to 250,000 distinct CDR3 sequences, more than 90% seen once. Trimming took 2 bases from V and 8 from J, leaving 13 bases between them. The CDR3 consists of 13 residues. From germline, CDR1 is SGHNT and CDR2 YYREEE (reference sequence).

J is TRBJ1-2 and V is TRBV5-4, with D unclear. Sequencing was performed on CD4+ T cells from PBMCs. The clonotype comes from a human donor with multiple sclerosis. In nucleotides, the CDR3 is TGTGCCAGCAGCTTTGGTTCCGCGGTGGGCTACACCTTC. Translated, it gives CASSFGSAVGYTF.